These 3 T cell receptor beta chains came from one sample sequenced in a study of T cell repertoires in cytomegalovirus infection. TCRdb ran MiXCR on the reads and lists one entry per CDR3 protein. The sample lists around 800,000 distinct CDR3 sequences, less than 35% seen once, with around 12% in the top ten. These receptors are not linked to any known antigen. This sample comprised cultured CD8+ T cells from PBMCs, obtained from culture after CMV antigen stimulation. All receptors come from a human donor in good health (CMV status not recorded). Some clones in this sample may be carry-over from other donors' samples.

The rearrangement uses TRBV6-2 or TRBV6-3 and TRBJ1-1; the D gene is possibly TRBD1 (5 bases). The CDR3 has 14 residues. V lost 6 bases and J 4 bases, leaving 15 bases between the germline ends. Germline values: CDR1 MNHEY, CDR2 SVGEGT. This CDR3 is CASRKDRGVTEAFF. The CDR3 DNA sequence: TGTGCCAGCAGGAAGGATCGGGGGGTCACTGAAGCTTTCTTT.

The CDR3 DNA reads TGTGCCAGTCAAAAACGGGACAGGGGAGACGAGCAGTACTTC. Protein: CASQKRDRGDEQYF. The J gene is TRBJ2-7, the V gene TRBV27; 10 bases line up with TRBD1. The CDR3 is 14 residues long. Germline values: CDR1 MNHEY, CDR2 SMNVEV (reference sequence). V lost 9 bases, J lost 5 bases, and 10 bases stayed unmatched.

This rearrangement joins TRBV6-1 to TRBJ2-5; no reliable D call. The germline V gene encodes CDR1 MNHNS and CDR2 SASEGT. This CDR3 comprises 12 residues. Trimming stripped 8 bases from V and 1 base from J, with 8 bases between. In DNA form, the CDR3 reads TGTGCCAGCGGCAGGATCCAAGAGACCCAGTACTTC. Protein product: CASGRIQETQYF.